This T cell receptor (beta chain) originates from a study of T cell responses to AZD1222 COVID-19 vaccine. This clone was counted a single time. The antigen remains undetermined. Findings and caveats of the study: Repertoires were sampled only after the peak T cell response. Among spike-specific TCRs, nearly half reportedly target unmutated variant regions.

Trimming cost V 4 bases and J 3 bases; bases outside gene matches: 2. This CDR3 comprises 13 residues. Some clones are missing from TCRdb's copy, which holds only in-frame ones; the method was immunoSEQ multiplex PCR. The sample has about 190,000 clones; around 91% are singletons. This TCR derives from an adult in good health. V usage is TRBV12-3 or TRBV12-4 and J usage is TRBJ1-2, with 7 bases fitting TRBD1. The sequenced sample was peripheral blood, obtained on day 0 of AZD1222 vaccination. This chain's CDR3 is CASSYRGDYGYTF. CDR3 nucleotide sequence: TGTGCCAGCAGTTACAGGGGCGACTATGGCTACACCTTC.